The 26 T cell receptor beta chains reported below all come from one sample, sequenced in a study of memory CD4+ T cells and cytomegalovirus serostatus. Profiled with immunoSEQ multiplex PCR; TCRdb holds only in-frame clones, not every one. The sample includes under 45,000 clones, 65% to 80% of them seen just once. The sort gate was single viable CD3+CD4+CD8-CD45RO+ cells for memory CD4+ T cells. The sequencing sample was made of memory CD4+ T cells from blood. These receptors originate from an adult in good health and CMV-seronegative.

J is TRBJ2-1 and V is TRBV9; the D is unclear. The CDR3 has 12 amino acids. Trimming pared 4 bases from V and 5 bases from J, leaving 7 bases between. Germline V gene sequence: CDR1 SGDLS, CDR2 YYNGEE. For the CDR3, the DNA is TGTGCCAGCAGCCTCTCGAACAATGAGCAGTTCTTC. The encoded protein is CASSLSNNEQFF.

This clone was recorded once. This sequence joins TRBV15 and TRBJ2-5; 9 nucleotides line up with TRBD1. Germline V lookup: CDR1 LNHNV, CDR2 YYDKDF (reference sequence). The CDR3 is 15 amino acids. The V gene end was trimmed by 1 base and the J gene end by 2 bases; junction bases not matched to a gene: 2. The CDR3 DNA is TGTGCCACCAGCAGAGGAGGACAGGGGCAAGAGACCCAGTACTTC. This gives the protein CATSRGGQGQETQYF.

This clone was found a few times. The V gene is TRBV7-2, the J gene TRBJ1-6; D remains ambiguous. V lost 0 bases and J 9 bases, leaving 9 bases between the germline ends. Germline CDR1 and CDR2: SGHTA and FQGNSA. This CDR3 spans 14 amino acids. The CDR3 is CASSLALAGSPLHF. DNA for the CDR3: TGTGCCAGCAGCTTAGCGCTCGCCGGTTCACCCCTCCACTTT. The whole variable domain, remainder taken from reference TRBV7-2 and TRBJ1-6, is GAGVSQSPSNKVTEKGKDVELRCDPISGHTALYWYRQSLGQGLEFLIYFQGNSAPDKSGLPSDRFSAERTGGSVSTLTIQRTQQEDSAVYLCASSLALAGSPLHFGNGTRLTVT.

V usage is TRBV6-5 and J usage is TRBJ1-3; TRBD1 aligns across 8 bases. There are 15 residues in the CDR3. CDR1 and CDR2 (germline): MNHEY, SVGAGI. V was pared by 5 bases and J by 8 bases, with 11 bases of the junction left unmatched. This CDR3 reads CASSPLSQGVHTIYF. For the CDR3, the DNA is TGTGCCAGCAGTCCACTTTCACAGGGGGTTCACACCATATATTTT.

The DNA of the CDR3 is TGTGCCAGCAGCTCTTCCCAACAGGGGGAAGGCAATCAGCCCCAGCATTTT. It specifies CASSSSQQGEGNQPQHF. The rearrangement joins TRBV5-6 to TRBJ1-5; TRBD1 aligns across 8 bases. This CDR3 region has 17 residues. Germline CDR1 reads SGHDT; CDR2 reads YYEEEE. Trimming cost V 3 bases and J 2 bases; bases outside gene matches: 10.

DNA of the CDR3: TGCAGCGTTATACTTCTAACTGAAGCTTTCTTT. As protein: CSVILLTEAFF. This chain uses TRBV29-1 with TRBJ1-1; no firm D call. With 5 bases removed from V and 5 bases from J, the gap between germline ends came to 9 bases. The CDR3 runs to 11 residues. Germline V gene data show CDR1 as SQVTM and CDR2 as ANQGSEA.

This clone was observed a handful of times. V is TRBV6-1 and J is TRBJ1-1; no reliable D call. The CDR3 is 15 amino acids. The germline V and J ends were trimmed by 6 bases and 7 bases, with 21 bases remaining between them. CDR1 is MNHNS, CDR2 SASEGT, per germline. CDR3 region: CASRQENRLLDEAFF. CDR3 coding DNA: TGTGCCAGCAGGCAAGAGAACAGATTACTCGATGAAGCTTTCTTT.

The genes are TRBV9 and TRBJ2-2; 8 bases are a match to TRBD2. The germline gives CDR1 SGDLS, CDR2 YYNGEE. V trimming: 4 bases; J trimming: 6 bases; junction bases outside the gene matches: 5. The CDR3 length is 14 residues. The CDR3 nucleotides read TGTGCCAGCAGCTGGAGCGGGGGAGCCGGGGAGCTGTTTTTT. Amino acids: CASSWSGGAGELFF.

The J gene is TRBJ2-3, the V gene TRBV28; D remains unclear. This CDR3 has 12 amino acids. In germline, CDR1 is MDHEN, CDR2 SYDVKM. With 4 bases removed from V and 2 bases from J, the gap between germline ends came to 4 bases. The CDR3 bases are TGTGCCAGCAGTTCCTTCACAGATACGCAGTATTTT. Its translation: CASSSFTDTQYF.

The rearrangement links TRBV7-9 to TRBJ2-1; 8 bases line up with TRBD1. Germline V CDR1 and CDR2: SEHNR, FQNEAQ (reference sequence). V trimming: 4 bases; J trimming: 0 bases; junction bases outside the gene matches: 11. The CDR3 totals 18 residues. This CDR3 reads CASSSNRGVHPSYNEQFF. The CDR3 DNA is TGTGCCAGCAGCTCTAACAGGGGGGTTCACCCCTCCTACAATGAGCAGTTCTTC.

This sequence joins TRBV5-6 and TRBJ2-1; D is possibly TRBD1 (5 bases). V lost 0 bases, J lost 14 bases, and 9 bases lay in between. This CDR3 spans 11 amino acids. Germline CDR1 reads SGHDT; CDR2 reads YYEEEE. The CDR3 DNA reads TGTGCCAGCAGCTTGGGGGTCAGGGAGTTCTTC. Its protein is CASSLGVREFF.

This clone was seen a handful of times. The chain carries TRBV5-1 and TRBJ1-1, with 10 bases lining up with TRBD1. The trim removed 5 bases at V and 1 base at J, leaving 2 bases unmatched. Germline lookup yields CDR1 SGHRS and CDR2 YFSETQ. CDR3 length: 14 residues. The CDR3: CASRRDRGNTEAFF. CDR3 coding DNA: TGCGCCAGCAGAAGGGACAGGGGGAACACTGAAGCTTTCTTT.

V and J are TRBV30 and TRBJ1-2; D is possibly TRBD1 (5 bases). The germline V and J ends were trimmed by 0 bases and 5 bases, with 19 bases remaining between them. The CDR3 spans 16 residues. The germline V gene has CDR1 GTSNPN and CDR2 SVGIG (reference sequence). CDR3 region: CAWSVPGTFQGYGYTF. CDR3 sequence (DNA): TGTGCCTGGAGTGTCCCTGGGACTTTCCAAGGGTATGGCTACACCTTC.

Details on this clone: Different DNA sequences within this sample yield the same CDR3. The V call is TRBV6-1, the J call TRBJ1-2, with TRBD1 as a possible D gene (5 bases). V gave up 3 bases and J gave up 7 bases, with 9 bases separating them. Germline CDR1 MNHNS, CDR2 SASEGT. This CDR3 contains 12 residues. CDR3 in amino acids: CASSEGRGGYTF. In DNA, the CDR3 is TGTGCCAGCAGTGAGGGAAGGGGTGGCTACACCTTC.

This clone was found a few times. This rearrangement joins TRBV13 to TRBJ2-3; D may be TRBD2 (6 bases). Germline V gives CDR1 PRHDT, CDR2 FYEKMQ (reference sequence). This CDR3 is built from 16 residues. V shed 5 bases and J shed 2 bases, with 17 bases lying between them. DNA for the CDR3: TGTGCCAGCAGCACAAAGCGGGCGGGATACACAGATACGCAGTATTTT. This translates into CASSTKRAGYTDTQYF. Combining the CDR3 with reference TRBV13 and TRBJ2-3 gives the whole variable domain AAGVIQSPRHLIKEKRETATLKCYPIPRHDTVYWYQQGPGQDPQFLISFYEKMQSDKGSIPDRFSAQQFSDYHSELNMSSLELGDSALYFCASSTKRAGYTDTQYFGPGTRLTVL.

The chain links TRBV5-1 to TRBJ2-1, with D maybe TRBD1 (6 bases). Looked up from germline, CDR1 is SGHRS and CDR2 is YFSETQ. This CDR3 is built from 16 residues. V dropped 4 bases and J dropped 2 bases, with 16 bases sitting between them. The CDR3 DNA sequence: TGCGCCAGCAGCAAGGGGGACCACACTGCCTACAATGAGCAGTTCTTC. It yields the protein CASSKGDHTAYNEQFF. The variable domain in full, completed from reference TRBV5-1 and TRBJ2-1, reads KAGVTQTPRYLIKTRGQQVTLSCSPISGHRSVSWYQQTPGQGLQFLFEYFSETQRNKGNFPGRFSGRQFSNSRSEMNVSTLELGDSALYLCASSKGDHTAYNEQFFGPGTRLTVL.

The chain carries TRBV6-5 and TRBJ1-2; unclear D gene. Germline V gives CDR1 MNHEY, CDR2 SVGAGI. The CDR3 consists of 14 residues. Trimming removed 2 bases from V and 0 bases from J, with 7 bases in between. The CDR3 bases are TGTGCCAGCAGTTACGGCAAAGCTAACTATGGCTACACCTTC. Amino acids: CASSYGKANYGYTF.

The chain carries TRBV11-2 and TRBJ1-2; 7 nucleotides match TRBD1. Germline values: CDR1 SGHAT, CDR2 FQNNGV. V was pared by 1 base and J by 7 bases, with 6 bases of the junction left unmatched. The CDR3 spans 14 residues. The CDR3 coding sequence is TGTGCCAGCAGCTTAGTTCGGGCAGGGGGTGGCTACACCTTC. Protein product: CASSLVRAGGGYTF.

The chain has TRBV6-1 and TRBJ2-3, with unresolved D. This CDR3 is 13 amino acids long. Germline CDR1 is MNHNS and CDR2 is SASEGT. Trimming took 5 bases from V and 2 from J, leaving 8 bases between them. CDR3 in DNA: TGTGCCAGCAGTCCCACTTACACAGATACGCAGTATTTT. Translating it yields CASSPTYTDTQYF.

This chain uses TRBV5-5 with TRBJ2-2; 9 nucleotides agree with TRBD1. The V segment lost 3 bases and the J segment 7 bases; nucleotides outside the gene matches: 10. Germline CDR1 and CDR2: SGHKS and YYEKEE (reference sequence). This CDR3 comprises 16 residues. CDR3 sequence: CASSYKGQGIIGELFF. In nucleotides, the CDR3 is TGTGCCAGCAGCTATAAGGGACAGGGAATAATCGGGGAGCTGTTTTTT.

The rearrangement uses TRBV12-5 and TRBJ2-7, with unresolved D. The germline CDR1 and CDR2 sequences are LGHNT and FRNRAP. The CDR3 runs to 12 residues. V lost 2 bases, J lost 3 bases, and 5 bases lay in between. CDR3 loop: CASGLNIYEQYF. The CDR3 bases are TGTGCTAGTGGTTTGAACATCTACGAGCAGTACTTC.

This clone came up once. The V gene is TRBV19, the J gene TRBJ1-6; D call uncertain. V dropped 6 bases and J dropped 9 bases, with 9 bases sitting between them. Germline V gives CDR1 LNHDA, CDR2 SQIVND (reference sequence). The CDR3 spans 12 residues. The CDR3 nucleotides are TGTGCCAGTAGATGGTATGGTTCACCCCTCCACTTT. Protein product: CASRWYGSPLHF.

The V call is TRBV10-1, the J call TRBJ2-5, with 8 bases lining up with TRBD1. With V trimmed by 7 bases and J by 4 bases, 2 bases remained unmatched. This CDR3 region has 12 residues. Germline V gene sequence: CDR1 WNHNN, CDR2 SYGVQD (reference sequence). CDR3 in amino acids: CASKGQGETQYF. CDR3 sequence (DNA): TGCGCCAGCAAAGGACAGGGAGAGACCCAGTACTTC.

The chain uses TRBV7-6 and TRBJ1-5, with D uncertain. Per germline, CDR1 SGHVS and CDR2 FNYEAQ. V lost 1 base and J 9 bases, leaving 10 bases between the germline ends. The CDR3 extends over 13 amino acids. The CDR3 is CASSLGEGSPQHF. CDR3 DNA sequence: TGTGCCAGCAGCTTAGGTGAGGGCTCGCCCCAGCATTTT.

The chain employs TRBV2 and TRBJ2-7; possible D gene TRBD2, 5 bases. Germline V lookup: CDR1 SNHLY, CDR2 FYNNEI. CDR3 size: 13 residues. The V end was cut by 7 bases, the J end by 4 bases, with 14 bases between. CDR3 region: CASKDSVEYEQYF. The CDR3 DNA reads as TGTGCCAGCAAGGACTCCGTCGAGTACGAGCAGTACTTC.

The V gene is TRBV6-5, the J gene TRBJ1-2; D is possibly TRBD1 (5 bases). Between the trimmed V and J ends, which lost 0 bases and 4 bases, there was a span of 9 bases. From germline, CDR1 is MNHEY and CDR2 SVGAGI. CDR3 length: 14 amino acids. The CDR3 region is CASSYSTDSYGYTF. DNA of the CDR3: TGTGCCAGCAGTTACTCGACAGACTCCTATGGCTACACCTTC.